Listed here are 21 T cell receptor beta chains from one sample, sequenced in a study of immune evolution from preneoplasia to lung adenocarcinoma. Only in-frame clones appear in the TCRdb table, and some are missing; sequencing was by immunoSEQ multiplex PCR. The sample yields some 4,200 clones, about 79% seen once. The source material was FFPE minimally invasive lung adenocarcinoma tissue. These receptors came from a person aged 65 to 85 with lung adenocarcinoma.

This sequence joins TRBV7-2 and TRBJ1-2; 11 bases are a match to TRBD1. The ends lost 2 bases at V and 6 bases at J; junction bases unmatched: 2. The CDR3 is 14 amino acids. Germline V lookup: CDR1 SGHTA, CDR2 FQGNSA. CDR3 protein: CASSLRGQGDGYTF. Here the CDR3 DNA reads TGTGCCAGCAGCTTAAGGGGACAGGGGGATGGCTACACCTTC.

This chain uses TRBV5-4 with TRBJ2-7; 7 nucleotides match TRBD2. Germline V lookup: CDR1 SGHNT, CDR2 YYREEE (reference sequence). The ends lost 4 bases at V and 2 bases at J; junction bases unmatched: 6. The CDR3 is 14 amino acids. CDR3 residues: CASSRGLTPYEQYF. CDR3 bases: TGTGCCAGCAGCAGGGGACTAACCCCCTACGAGCAGTACTTC.

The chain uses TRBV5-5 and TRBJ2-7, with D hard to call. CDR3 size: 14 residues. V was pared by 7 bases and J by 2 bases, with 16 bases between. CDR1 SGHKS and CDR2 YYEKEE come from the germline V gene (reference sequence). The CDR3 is CASLQSQDAYEQYF. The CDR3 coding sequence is TGTGCCAGCCTACAGAGCCAGGACGCCTACGAGCAGTACTTC.

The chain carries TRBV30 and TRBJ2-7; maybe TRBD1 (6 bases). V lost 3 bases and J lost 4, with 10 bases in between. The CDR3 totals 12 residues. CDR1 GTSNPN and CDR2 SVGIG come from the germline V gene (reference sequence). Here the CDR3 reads CAWSLQGYEQYF. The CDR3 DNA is TGTGCCTGGAGCCTACAGGGATACGAGCAGTACTTC.

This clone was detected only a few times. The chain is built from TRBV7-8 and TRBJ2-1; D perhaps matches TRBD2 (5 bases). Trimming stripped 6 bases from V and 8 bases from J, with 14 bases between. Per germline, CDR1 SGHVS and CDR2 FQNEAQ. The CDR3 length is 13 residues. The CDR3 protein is CASSPRGDDEQFF. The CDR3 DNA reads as TGTGCCAGCAGTCCCCGGGGAGACGATGAGCAGTTCTTC.

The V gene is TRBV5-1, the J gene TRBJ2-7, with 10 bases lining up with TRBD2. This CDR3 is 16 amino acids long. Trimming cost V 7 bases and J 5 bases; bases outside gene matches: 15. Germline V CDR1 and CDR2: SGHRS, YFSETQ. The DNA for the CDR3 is TGCGCCAGCGCCCCCCTACCGAGCGGGAGGGCCCACGAGCAGTACTTC. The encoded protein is CASAPLPSGRAHEQYF.

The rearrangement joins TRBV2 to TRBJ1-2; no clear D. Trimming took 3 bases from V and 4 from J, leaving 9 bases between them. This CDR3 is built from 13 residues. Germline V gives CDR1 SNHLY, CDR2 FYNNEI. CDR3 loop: CASSEQAVYGYTF. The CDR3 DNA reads TGTGCCAGCAGTGAGCAGGCCGTCTATGGCTACACCTTC.

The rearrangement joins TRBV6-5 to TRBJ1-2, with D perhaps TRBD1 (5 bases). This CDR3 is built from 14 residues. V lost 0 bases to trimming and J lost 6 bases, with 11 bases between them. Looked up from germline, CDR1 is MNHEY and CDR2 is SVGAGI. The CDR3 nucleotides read TGTGCCAGCAGTTACTCAATACAGGACAATGGCTACACCTTC. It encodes CASSYSIQDNGYTF.

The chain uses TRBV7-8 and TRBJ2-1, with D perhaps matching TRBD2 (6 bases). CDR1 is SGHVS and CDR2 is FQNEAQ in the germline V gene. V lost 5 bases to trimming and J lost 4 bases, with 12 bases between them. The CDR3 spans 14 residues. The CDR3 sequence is CASSRDSVYNEQFF. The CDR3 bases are TGTGCCAGCAGCCGGGACTCCGTTTACAATGAGCAGTTCTTC.

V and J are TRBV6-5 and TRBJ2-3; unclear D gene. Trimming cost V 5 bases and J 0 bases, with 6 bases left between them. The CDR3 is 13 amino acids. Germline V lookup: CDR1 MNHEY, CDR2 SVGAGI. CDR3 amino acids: CASSASSTDTQYF. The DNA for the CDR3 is TGTGCCAGCAGTGCCTCTAGCACAGATACGCAGTATTTT.

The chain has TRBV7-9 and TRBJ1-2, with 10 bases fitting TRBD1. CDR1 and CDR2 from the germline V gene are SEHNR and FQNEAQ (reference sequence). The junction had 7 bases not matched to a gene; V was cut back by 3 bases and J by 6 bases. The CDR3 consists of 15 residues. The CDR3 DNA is TGTGCCAGCAGCTTCTCGACCGGGACAGGGGATGGCTACACCTTC. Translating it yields CASSFSTGTGDGYTF.

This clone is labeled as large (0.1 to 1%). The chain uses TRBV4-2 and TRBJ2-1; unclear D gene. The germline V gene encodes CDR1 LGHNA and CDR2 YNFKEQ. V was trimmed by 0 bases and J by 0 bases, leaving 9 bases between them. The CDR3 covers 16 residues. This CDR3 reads CASSQDSFTSYNEQFF. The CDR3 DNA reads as TGTGCCAGCAGCCAAGATTCCTTCACCTCCTACAATGAGCAGTTCTTC.

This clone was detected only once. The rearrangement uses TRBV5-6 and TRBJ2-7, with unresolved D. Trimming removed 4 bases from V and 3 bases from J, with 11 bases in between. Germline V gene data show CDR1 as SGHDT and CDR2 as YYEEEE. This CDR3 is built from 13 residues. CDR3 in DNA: TGTGCCAGCAGCACCCGAATGGGCTACGAGCAGTACTTC. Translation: CASSTRMGYEQYF.

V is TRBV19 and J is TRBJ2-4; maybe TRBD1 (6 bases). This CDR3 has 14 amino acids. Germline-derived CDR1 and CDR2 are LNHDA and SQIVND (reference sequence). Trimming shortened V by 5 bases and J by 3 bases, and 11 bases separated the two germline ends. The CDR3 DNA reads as TGTGCCAGTAGTCGGAGAGGGGGCAAAAACATTCAGTACTTC. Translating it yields CASSRRGGKNIQYF. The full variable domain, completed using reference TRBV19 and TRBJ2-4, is DGGITQSPKYLFRKEGQNVTLSCEQNLNHDAMYWYRQDPGQGLRLIYYSQIVNDFQKGDIAEGYSVSREKKESFPLTVTSAQKNPTAFYLCASSRRGGKNIQYFGAGTRLSVL.

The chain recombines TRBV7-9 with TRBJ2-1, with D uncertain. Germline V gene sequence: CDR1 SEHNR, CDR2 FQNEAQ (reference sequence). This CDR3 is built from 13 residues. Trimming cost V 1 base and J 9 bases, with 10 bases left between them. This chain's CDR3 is CASSLGGVGEQFF. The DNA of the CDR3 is TGTGCCAGCAGCTTAGGAGGTGTGGGTGAGCAGTTCTTC.

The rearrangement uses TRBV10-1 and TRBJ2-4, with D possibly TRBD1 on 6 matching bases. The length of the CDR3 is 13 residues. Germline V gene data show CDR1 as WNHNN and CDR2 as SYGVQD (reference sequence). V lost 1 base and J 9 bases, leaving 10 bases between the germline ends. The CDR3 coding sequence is TGCGCCAGCAGTGAGTTACAGGGTTTCATTCAGTACTTC. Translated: CASSELQGFIQYF.

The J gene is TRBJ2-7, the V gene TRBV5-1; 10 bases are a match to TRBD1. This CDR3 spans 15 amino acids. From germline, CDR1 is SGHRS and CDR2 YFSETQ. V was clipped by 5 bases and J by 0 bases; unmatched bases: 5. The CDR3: CASSQRTGGSYEQYF. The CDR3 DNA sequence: TGCGCCAGCAGTCAGAGGACAGGGGGCTCCTACGAGCAGTACTTC.

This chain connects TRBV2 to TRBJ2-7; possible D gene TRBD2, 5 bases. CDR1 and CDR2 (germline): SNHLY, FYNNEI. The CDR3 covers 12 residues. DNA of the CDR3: TGTGCGAGCCGGGAAACCACCTACGAGCAGTACTTC. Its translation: CASRETTYEQYF.

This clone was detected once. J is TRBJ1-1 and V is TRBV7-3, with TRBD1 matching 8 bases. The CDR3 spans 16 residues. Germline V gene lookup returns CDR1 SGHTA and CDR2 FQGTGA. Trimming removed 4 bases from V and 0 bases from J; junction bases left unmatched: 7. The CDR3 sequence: CASSSTRQGLNTEAFF. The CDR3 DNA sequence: TGTGCCAGCAGCTCAACCCGACAGGGGTTGAACACTGAAGCTTTCTTT.

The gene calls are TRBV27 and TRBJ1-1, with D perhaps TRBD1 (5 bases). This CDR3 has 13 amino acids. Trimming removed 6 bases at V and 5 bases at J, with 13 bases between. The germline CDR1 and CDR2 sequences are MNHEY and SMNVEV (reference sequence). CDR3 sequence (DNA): TGTGCCAGCAGAAAGACAGTATGGACTGAAGCTTTCTTT. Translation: CASRKTVWTEAFF.

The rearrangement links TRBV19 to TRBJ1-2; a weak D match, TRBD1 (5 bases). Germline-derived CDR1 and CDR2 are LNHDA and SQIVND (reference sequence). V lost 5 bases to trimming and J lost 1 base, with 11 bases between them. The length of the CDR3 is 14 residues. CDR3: CASSPQGVNYGYTF. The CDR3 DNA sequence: TGTGCCAGTAGTCCGCAAGGGGTTAACTATGGCTACACCTTC.